Listed here are 10 T cell receptor beta chains from one sample, sequenced in a study of blood T cell repertoires in COVID-19. Some clones are missing from TCRdb's copy, which holds only in-frame ones; the method was immunoSEQ multiplex PCR. The sample records roughly 230,000 clones, approximately 80% being singletons. Sequenced: peripheral blood. The receptor source for this set is a woman aged 50 to 60 with acute or convalescent COVID-19.

The rearrangement links TRBV3-1 (or the pseudogene TRBV3-2) to TRBJ2-1; possibly TRBD2 for D (5 bases). Germline assignment: CDR1 LGHDT and CDR2 YNNKEL (reference sequence). The length of the CDR3 is 17 residues. V was clipped by 0 bases and J by 8 bases, with 20 bases between them. The CDR3 DNA sequence: TGTGCCAGCAGCCAAGATGCGGCTAGCCCCCCTGGGGATGAGCAGTTCTTC. Protein sequence: CASSQDAASPPGDEQFF.

V gene TRBV6-5 combines with J gene TRBJ1-1; 8 bases are a match to TRBD1. V lost 7 bases, J lost 4 bases, and 8 bases stayed unmatched. The length of the CDR3 is 14 residues. Germline values: CDR1 MNHEY, CDR2 SVGAGI. The CDR3 loop is CASTLDREGTEAFF. The CDR3 bases are TGTGCCAGCACTCTGGACAGGGAAGGCACTGAAGCTTTCTTT.

The CDR3 nucleotides are TGTGCCAGCTCACCGGGACAGGCTTACTACGAGCAGTACTTC. This translates into CASSPGQAYYEQYF. The chain links TRBV18 to TRBJ2-7, with 8 bases aligning to TRBD1. The CDR3 loop spans 14 amino acids. V lost 3 bases and J lost 3; bases outside the gene matches: 4. CDR1 and CDR2 (germline): KGHSH, LQKENI.

This chain joins TRBV7-9 and TRBJ2-5; TRBD1 is a possible D gene (5 bases). Trimming removed 5 bases at V and 3 bases at J, with 13 bases between. This CDR3 contains 14 residues. Germline V CDR1 and CDR2: SEHNR, FQNEAQ (reference sequence). For the CDR3, the DNA is TGTGCCAGCAGCAGAGAGGCGACAGAAGAGACCCAGTACTTC. Translation: CASSREATEETQYF.

The chain is built from TRBV6-5 and TRBJ2-5; TRBD2 matches at 12 bases. This CDR3 comprises 15 residues. V shed 7 bases and J 5 bases; nucleotides not matched to a gene: 8. CDR1 MNHEY and CDR2 SVGAGI come from the germline V gene. CDR3 in amino acids: CASTPSGGEWETQYF. The CDR3 bases are TGTGCCAGCACCCCTAGCGGGGGGGAGTGGGAGACCCAGTACTTC.

This clone was counted only a few times. The CDR3 bases are TGCAGTGCTAGTCACACAGGGGAGCGGCAGTTCTTC. Its translation is CSASHTGERQFF. V and J are TRBV20-1 and TRBJ2-1; 7 bases match TRBD1. J gave up 12 bases and V 3 bases, and 8 bases lay outside the gene matches. Germline V gene data show CDR1 as DFQATT and CDR2 as SNEGSKA (reference sequence). The CDR3 length is 12 residues.

This clone was observed a few times. V gene TRBV28 combines with J gene TRBJ2-7; tentative D call: TRBD1 (5 bases). The CDR3 consists of 15 residues. Trimming shortened V by 4 bases and J by 2 bases, and 15 bases separated the two germline ends. The germline gives CDR1 MDHEN, CDR2 SYDVKM. CDR3 region: CASSSPPRGAYEQYF. For the CDR3, the DNA is TGTGCCAGCAGTTCCCCCCCTAGGGGCGCCTACGAGCAGTACTTC.

V and J are TRBV3-1 (or the pseudogene TRBV3-2) and TRBJ1-5; D call uncertain. CDR1 is LGHDT and CDR2 is YNNKEL in the germline V gene (reference sequence). The CDR3 spans 13 residues. V lost 0 bases to trimming and J lost 6 bases, with 6 bases between them. DNA for the CDR3: TGTGCCAGCAGCCAAGATATCTCTCAGCCCCAGCATTTT. This codes for CASSQDISQPQHF.

The V gene is TRBV6-5, the J gene TRBJ2-7; TRBD2 matches 9 bases. The J segment lost 6 bases and the V segment lost 4 bases, leaving 10 bases of the junction unmatched. CDR1 is MNHEY, CDR2 SVGAGI, per germline. This CDR3 is 15 amino acids long. The CDR3 spells CASSSHLRGGSEQYF. Written as DNA, the CDR3 is TGTGCCAGCAGTTCTCACTTGCGGGGGGGGAGCGAGCAGTACTTC.

The V call is TRBV11-1, the J call TRBJ2-1, with TRBD2 matching 13 bases. The CDR3 loop spans 15 amino acids. Germline CDR1 and CDR2: SGHAT and FQDESV (reference sequence). V was clipped by 5 bases and J by 6 bases; unmatched bases: 4. The CDR3 loop reads CASSTGLAGINEQFF. The CDR3 DNA sequence: TGTGCCAGCAGCACGGGACTAGCGGGAATCAATGAGCAGTTCTTC.